This T cell receptor beta chain derives from a study of response to subunit inactivated influenza vaccine. Worth noting for this clonotype: Its antigen remains unknown.

Each CDR3 protein gets one entry after TCRdb re-called the RT-PCR reads with MiXCR. The top ten clones hold 11% of a sample with about 830,000 distinct CDR3 sequences, around a sixth of them seen once. The CDR3 covers 14 residues. With 4 bases clipped from V and 6 bases from J, the junction kept 4 bases outside the gene matches. CDR1 and CDR2 from the germline V gene are SGHRS and YFSETQ. Points from the study as a whole: The authors put forward the suggestion that each seasonal influenza vaccination may bring in only a limited number of new T cells.

The rearrangement joins TRBV5-1 to TRBJ2-2; 9 positions agree with TRBD1. The source of this sequence is a man aged 45-65 years who received an inactivated influenza vaccine. The input for sequencing was PBMCs from blood, taken around 5 days after vaccination. The CDR3 bases are TGCGCCAGCAGCCACCGGGACAGGGCCGGGGAGCTGTTTTTT. Translation: CASSHRDRAGELFF.